Following are 27 T cell receptor beta chains from one sample sequenced in a study of T cell responses to AZD1222 COVID-19 vaccine. The data were produced by immunoSEQ multiplex PCR, yet TCRdb's version contains in-frame clones alone and is incomplete. The data hold about 94,000 clones, with approximately 88% observed a single time. The specimen comprised peripheral blood, sampled 28 days after the second AZD1222 dose. The receptors were gathered from an adult who received the AZD1222 COVID-19 vaccine.

The chain uses TRBV2 and TRBJ2-5, with D unclear. Germline lookup yields CDR1 SNHLY and CDR2 FYNNEI. V gave up 4 bases and J gave up 5 bases, with 8 bases separating them. The CDR3 is 12 residues long. The CDR3 DNA reads TGTGCCAGCAGTGCGTCGGTGGAGACCCAGTACTTC. Protein product: CASSASVETQYF.

This clone is medium-sized by share. The chain joins TRBV30 to TRBJ1-4; possibly TRBD1 for D (5 bases). The CDR3 covers 14 residues. Trimming took off 1 base at V and 8 bases at J, with 14 bases between the two ends. Germline lookup yields CDR1 GTSNPN and CDR2 SVGIG (reference sequence). CDR3 loop: CAWSGGRDQEKLFF. CDR3 DNA sequence: TGTGCCTGGAGTGGTGGCCGGGACCAAGAAAAACTGTTTTTT.

The chain combines TRBV25-1 with TRBJ1-1; 8 bases line up with TRBD1. The CDR3 spans 14 residues. Germline CDR1 is MGHDK and CDR2 is SYGVNS. V lost 5 bases to trimming and J lost 7 bases; unmatched junction nucleotides: 9. CDR3 DNA: TGTGCCAGCAGTCCACCCAGGGGGCTGGGTGAAGCTTTCTTT. This translates into CASSPPRGLGEAFF.

The chain combines TRBV6-5 with TRBJ1-2, with D maybe TRBD1 (5 bases). CDR3 size: 14 residues. Germline values: CDR1 MNHEY, CDR2 SVGAGI. Trimming stripped 8 bases from V and 1 base from J, with 14 bases between. The CDR3 DNA reads TGTGCCAGCGCCTCTACGACAGTTAACTATGGCTACACCTTC. Amino acids: CASASTTVNYGYTF.

The rearrangement uses TRBV9 and TRBJ1-6; a weak D match, TRBD1 (5 bases). V was clipped by 2 bases and J by 9 bases, with 15 bases between them. The CDR3 is made up of 15 amino acids. Per germline, CDR1 SGDLS and CDR2 YYNGEE. For the CDR3, the DNA is TGTGCCAGCAGCGTCGACAGTCTAGACGCTTCACCCCTCCACTTT. It translates to CASSVDSLDASPLHF.

The chain employs TRBV19 and TRBJ1-2, with D possibly matching TRBD1 (5 bases). From germline, CDR1 is LNHDA and CDR2 SQIVND (reference sequence). The CDR3 consists of 12 residues. V shed 2 bases and J shed 4 bases, with 5 bases lying between them. This CDR3 is CASSITGYGYTF. The DNA of the CDR3 is TGTGCCAGTAGTATAACAGGCTATGGCTACACCTTC.

The gene calls are TRBV6-5 and TRBJ2-6; possibly TRBD2 for D (6 bases). Trimming stripped 8 bases from V and 0 bases from J, with 8 bases between. Per the germline V gene, CDR1 is MNHEY and CDR2 is SVGAGI. CDR3 length: 14 amino acids. The CDR3 nucleotides are TGTGCCAGCGGGGGGTTCTCTGGGGCCAACGTCCTGACTTTC. Amino acids: CASGGFSGANVLTF.

The rearrangement links TRBV11-1 to TRBJ2-5; 7 nucleotides agree with TRBD1. Germline CDR1 SGHAT, CDR2 FQDESV (reference sequence). Trimming cost V 3 bases and J 1 base; bases outside gene matches: 2. This CDR3 is 14 amino acids long. The CDR3, as DNA: TGTGCCAGCAGCTTGGACAGGAGCCAAGAGACCCAGTACTTC. This sequence encodes CASSLDRSQETQYF.

The chain recombines TRBV4-2 with TRBJ2-1; D might be TRBD2 (6 bases). The germline V gene has CDR1 LGHNA and CDR2 YNFKEQ. V lost 1 base and J lost 8, with 15 bases in between. The CDR3 runs to 15 residues. CDR3 sequence: CASSQAMAGFHEQFF. DNA of the CDR3: TGTGCCAGCAGCCAAGCTATGGCGGGGTTTCATGAGCAGTTCTTC.

This chain connects TRBV6-4 to TRBJ2-2; perhaps TRBD1 as D (7 bases). This CDR3 is 19 amino acids long. Germline CDR1 is MRHNA and CDR2 is SNTAGT. Between the trimmed V and J ends, which lost 0 bases and 4 bases, there was a span of 21 bases. CDR3 sequence reads: CASSDSTGARGESTGELFF. The CDR3 DNA reads as TGTGCCAGCAGTGACTCGACGGGCGCCAGGGGGGAGAGCACCGGGGAGCTGTTTTTT.

V usage is TRBV19 and J usage is TRBJ2-1; weak D call: TRBD2 (5 bases). V lost 5 bases and J 1 base, leaving 12 bases between the germline ends. There are 15 residues in the CDR3. Germline V gene lookup returns CDR1 LNHDA and CDR2 SQIVND (reference sequence). The CDR3 region is CASSLSGLSYNEQFF. CDR3 coding DNA: TGTGCCAGTAGTCTCAGCGGATTATCCTACAATGAGCAGTTCTTC. Looking up the rest from reference TRBV19 and TRBJ2-1 gives the full variable domain: DGGITQSPKYLFRKEGQNVTLSCEQNLNHDAMYWYRQDPGQGLRLIYYSQIVNDFQKGDIAEGYSVSREKKESFPLTVTSAQKNPTAFYLCASSLSGLSYNEQFFGPGTRLTVL.

The chain is built from TRBV9 and TRBJ1-2, with D uncertain. Deletions cut 3 bases from V and 10 bases from J, with 7 bases between. This CDR3 comprises 10 residues. Per germline, CDR1 SGDLS and CDR2 YYNGEE. CDR3 sequence reads: CASSGAHYTF. The CDR3 DNA sequence: TGTGCCAGCAGCGGTGCCCACTACACCTTC.

The V and J genes are TRBV27 and TRBJ1-1; 8 bases match TRBD1. J lost 5 bases, V lost 5 bases, and 13 bases had no gene match. The CDR3 is 16 residues long. Germline V CDR1 and CDR2: MNHEY, SMNVEV (reference sequence). CDR3 nucleotides: TGTGCCAGCAGTCCACCCGGGACAGGCCCTTGGACTGAAGCTTTCTTT. Translation gives CASSPPGTGPWTEAFF.

The gene calls are TRBV25-1 and TRBJ2-5; a weak D match, TRBD1 (5 bases). Germline loops: CDR1 MGHDK, CDR2 SYGVNS. The CDR3 length is 15 residues. V gave up 1 base and J gave up 4 bases, with 13 bases separating them. The CDR3 nucleotides are TGTGCCAGCAGTGAATTGACCGCGCAGGGAGAGACCCAGTACTTC. This translates into CASSELTAQGETQYF. The variable domain in full, completed from reference TRBV25-1 and TRBJ2-5, reads EADIYQTPRYLVIGTGKKITLECSQTMGHDKMYWYQQDPGMELHLIHYSYGVNSTEKGDLSSESTVSRIRTEHFPLTLESARPSHTSQYLCASSELTAQGETQYFGPGTRLLVL.

J is TRBJ1-4 and V is TRBV3-1 (or the pseudogene TRBV3-2); 8 nucleotides line up with TRBD1. Germline V gene lookup returns CDR1 LGHDT and CDR2 YNNKEL (reference sequence). The CDR3 contains 18 residues. V trimming: 1 base; J trimming: 4 bases; junction bases outside the gene matches: 11. CDR3 DNA sequence: TGTGCCAGCAGCCAAGCCGTGGGGACAGGAGCCAGTAATGAAAAACTGTTTTTT. Residues: CASSQAVGTGASNEKLFF.

The chain couples TRBV6-1 to TRBJ2-7, with TRBD2 as a possible D gene (6 bases). This CDR3 contains 14 residues. Trimming stripped 0 bases from V and 3 bases from J, with 9 bases between. CDR1 is MNHNS and CDR2 is SASEGT in the germline V gene. The CDR3 sequence is CASSEAQEGYEQYF. For the CDR3, the DNA is TGTGCCAGCAGTGAAGCGCAGGAGGGCTACGAGCAGTACTTC.

This clone was recorded only once. This sequence joins TRBV30 and TRBJ2-7, with 9 positions matching TRBD1. The CDR3 sequence is 15 residues long. Germline V gene lookup returns CDR1 GTSNPN and CDR2 SVGIG (reference sequence). The junction had 9 bases not matched to a gene; V was cut back by 2 bases and J by 4 bases. The CDR3 DNA reads TGTGCCTGGAGTAAGAACCGGGACAGGGTTTACGAGCAGTACTTC. Protein product: CAWSKNRDRVYEQYF.

DNA for the CDR3: TGCGCCACCCAGCAGGGAGATAACACCGGGGAGCTGTTTTTT. It is translated as CATQQGDNTGELFF. The V and J genes are TRBV5-1 and TRBJ2-2, with D perhaps TRBD1 or TRBD2 (5 bases each). CDR3 length: 14 amino acids. V gave up 9 bases and J gave up 2 bases, with 14 bases separating them. Germline V gene sequence: CDR1 SGHRS, CDR2 YFSETQ.

The chain carries TRBV6-1 and TRBJ1-2; D is perhaps TRBD1 (5 bases). The CDR3 is 15 amino acids. V was clipped by 3 bases and J by 8 bases, with 19 bases between them. Germline V lookup: CDR1 MNHNS, CDR2 SASEGT. The CDR3 sequence is CASSDSRGESRGYTF. For the CDR3, the DNA is TGTGCCAGCAGTGATTCTCGAGGGGAGAGTCGGGGCTACACCTTC.

The chain couples TRBV5-1 to TRBJ2-2, with 8 bases lining up with TRBD1. The CDR3 runs to 16 residues. The germline V gene has CDR1 SGHRS and CDR2 YFSETQ. V was clipped by 0 bases and J by 4 bases; unmatched bases: 5. CDR3: CASSLAGQAGTGELFF. The CDR3 DNA is TGCGCCAGCAGCTTGGCGGGACAGGCGGGCACCGGGGAGCTGTTTTTT.

This clone occurred once. The V gene is TRBV11-2, the J gene TRBJ1-5; TRBD1 aligns across 9 bases. The CDR3 extends over 14 amino acids. Looked up from germline, CDR1 is SGHAT and CDR2 is FQNNGV. Losses at the gene ends were 3 bases for V and 7 bases for J; bases not matched to a gene: 4. CDR3 amino acids: CASSFGTGSQPQHF. Here the CDR3 DNA reads TGTGCCAGCAGCTTCGGGACAGGGTCCCAGCCCCAGCATTTT.

V and J are TRBV3-1 (or the pseudogene TRBV3-2) and TRBJ1-1; D is uncertain. The germline V gene has CDR1 LGHDT and CDR2 YNNKEL (reference sequence). V was cut by 1 base and J by 0 bases, with 9 bases left in between. The CDR3 loop spans 15 amino acids. The chain's CDR3 is CASSQGSFMNTEAFF. CDR3 in DNA: TGTGCCAGCAGCCAAGGCAGCTTCATGAACACTGAAGCTTTCTTT.

This clone was observed a single time. V usage is TRBV9 and J usage is TRBJ1-2, with D perhaps TRBD1 (5 bases). Trimming shortened V by 0 bases and J by 0 bases, and 15 bases separated the two germline ends. The CDR3 covers 17 residues. CDR1 and CDR2 (germline): SGDLS, YYNGEE. The CDR3 bases are TGTGCCAGCAGCGTAGAAAAGGGGAGCCCAGCTAACTATGGCTACACCTTC. It codes for CASSVEKGSPANYGYTF.

The V call is TRBV9, the J call TRBJ1-6; D not resolved. From germline, CDR1 is SGDLS and CDR2 YYNGEE. V lost 0 bases to trimming and J lost 9 bases, with 4 bases between them. The CDR3 covers 12 residues. For the CDR3, the DNA is TGTGCCAGCAGCGTAGCTAGTTCACCCCTCCACTTT. This sequence encodes CASSVASSPLHF.

This chain uses TRBV5-1 with TRBJ2-3; 10 bases map to TRBD2. The junction had 8 bases not matched to a gene; V was cut back by 0 bases and J by 7 bases. Looked up from germline, CDR1 is SGHRS and CDR2 is YFSETQ. The CDR3 runs 16 residues. The CDR3 nucleotides read TGCGCCAGCAGCTTGGCGGAGCGGGGGGGAAGTTATACGCAGTATTTT. It codes for CASSLAERGGSYTQYF. Using reference TRBV5-1 and TRBJ2-3 for the parts outside the CDR3, the full variable domain is KAGVTQTPRYLIKTRGQQVTLSCSPISGHRSVSWYQQTPGQGLQFLFEYFSETQRNKGNFPGRFSGRQFSNSRSEMNVSTLELGDSALYLCASSLAERGGSYTQYFGPGTRLTVL.

This chain uses TRBV6-5 with TRBJ1-1; the D is unclear. CDR3 length: 14 residues. Per the germline V gene, CDR1 is MNHEY and CDR2 is SVGAGI. V lost 4 bases and J 1 base, leaving 10 bases between the germline ends. For the CDR3, the DNA is TGTGCCAGCAGTTTGGGATTTGAGAACACTGAAGCTTTCTTT. Encoded protein: CASSLGFENTEAFF.

The chain links TRBV18 to TRBJ2-7; D gene uncertain. This CDR3 contains 12 residues. V was trimmed by 4 bases and J by 2 bases, leaving 6 bases between them. Germline V CDR1 and CDR2: KGHSH, LQKENI. The CDR3 DNA is TGTGCCAGCTCACAGGGTGCCTACGAGCAGTACTTC. Translated: CASSQGAYEQYF.